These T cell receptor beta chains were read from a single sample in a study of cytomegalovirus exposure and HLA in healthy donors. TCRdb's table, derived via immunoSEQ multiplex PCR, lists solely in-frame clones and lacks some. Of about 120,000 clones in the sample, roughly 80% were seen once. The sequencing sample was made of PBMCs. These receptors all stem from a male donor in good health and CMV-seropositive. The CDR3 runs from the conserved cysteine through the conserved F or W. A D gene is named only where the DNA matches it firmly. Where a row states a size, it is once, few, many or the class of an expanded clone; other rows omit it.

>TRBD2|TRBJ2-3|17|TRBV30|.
CAWSVVNVAGGTDTQYF
TGTGCCTGGAGTGTAGTCAACGTGGCGGGAGGGACAGATACGCAGTATTTT
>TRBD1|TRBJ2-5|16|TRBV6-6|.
CASDITGTGVPETQYF
TGTGCCAGCGATATTACCGGGACAGGGGTCCCCGAGACCCAGTACTTC
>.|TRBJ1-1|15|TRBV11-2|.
CASSFRLTVNTEAFF
TGTGCCAGCAGCTTTAGACTGACGGTGAACACTGAAGCTTTCTTT
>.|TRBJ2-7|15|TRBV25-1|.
CASLSRDSGSYEQYF
TGTGCCAGCCTAAGTAGGGACAGCGGGTCCTACGAGCAGTACTTC
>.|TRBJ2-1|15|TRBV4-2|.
CASSQDWDTLVGQFF
TGTGCCAGCAGCCAAGATTGGGACACCCTCGTCGGGCAGTTCTTC
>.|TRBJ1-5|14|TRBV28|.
CASSHRGSGQPQHF
TGTGCCAGCAGCCACCGGGGGTCGGGTCAGCCCCAGCATTTT
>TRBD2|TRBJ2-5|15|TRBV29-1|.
CSVETSGVWDETQYF
TGCAGCGTTGAAACTAGCGGAGTATGGGATGAGACCCAGTACTTC
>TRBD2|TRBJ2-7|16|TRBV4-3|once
CASSQGVPSGRYEQYF
TGCGCCAGCAGCCAAGGGGTCCCTAGCGGTCGCTACGAGCAGTACTTC
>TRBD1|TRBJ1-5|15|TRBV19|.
CASSPGTGSNQPQHF
TGTGCCAGTAGTCCCGGGACAGGGTCGAATCAGCCCCAGCATTTT
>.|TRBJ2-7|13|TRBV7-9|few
CASSLPGSYEQYF
TGTGCCAGCAGCTTACCAGGAAGCTACGAGCAGTACTTC
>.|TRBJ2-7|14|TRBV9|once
CASSVAGNYYEQYF
TGTGCCAGCAGCGTAGCGGGTAACTACTACGAGCAGTACTTC
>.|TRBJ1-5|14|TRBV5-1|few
CASSLTGQREPQHF
TGCGCCAGCAGCTTGACCGGTCAGAGGGAGCCCCAGCATTTT
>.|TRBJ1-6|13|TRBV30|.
CAWNEGGGSPLHF
TGTGCCTGGAACGAGGGCGGGGGCTCACCCCTCCACTTT
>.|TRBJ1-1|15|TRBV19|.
CASIPNRALGTEAFF
TGTGCCAGTATCCCCAACAGGGCGCTAGGCACTGAAGCTTTCTTT
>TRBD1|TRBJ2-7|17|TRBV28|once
CASSLSPRDRGAYEQYF
TGTGCCAGCAGTTTATCCCCCCGGGACAGGGGCGCGTACGAGCAGTACTTC
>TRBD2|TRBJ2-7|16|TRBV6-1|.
CASSEIRGRAPYEQYF
TGTGCCAGCAGTGAAATTCGCGGGAGGGCCCCCTACGAGCAGTACTTC
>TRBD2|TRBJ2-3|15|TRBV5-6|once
CASSLGGRPTDTQYF
TGTGCCAGCAGCTTGGGCGGGAGGCCCACAGATACGCAGTATTTT
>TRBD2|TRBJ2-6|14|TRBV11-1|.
CATTRERGANVLTF
TGTGCCACAACGCGGGAGAGGGGGGCCAACGTCCTGACTTTC
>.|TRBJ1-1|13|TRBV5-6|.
CASSPALNTEAFF
TGTGCCAGCAGCCCAGCGCTGAACACTGAAGCTTTCTTT
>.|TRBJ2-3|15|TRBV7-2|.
CASSLELGISDTQYF
TGTGCCAGCAGCTTAGAACTAGGAATTTCAGATACGCAGTATTTT
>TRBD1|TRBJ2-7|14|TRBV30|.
CAWPLGTGINEQYF
TGTGCCTGGCCCCTCGGGACAGGAATCAACGAGCAGTACTTC
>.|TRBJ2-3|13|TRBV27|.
CASSFFYTDTQYF
TGTGCCAGCAGTTTCTTTTACACAGATACGCAGTATTTT
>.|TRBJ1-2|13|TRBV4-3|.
CASSQDRFKSYTF
TGCGCCAGCAGCCAAGACAGGTTTAAGAGCTACACCTTC
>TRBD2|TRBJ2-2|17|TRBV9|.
CASSVMASGPNTGELFF
TGTGCCAGCAGCGTAATGGCTAGCGGACCGAACACCGGGGAGCTGTTTTTT
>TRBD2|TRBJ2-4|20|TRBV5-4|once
CASSLEGRTSGHEAKNSQYF
TGTGCCAGCAGCTTGGAGGGGAGGACTAGCGGGCATGAAGCCAAAAACAGTCAGTACTTC
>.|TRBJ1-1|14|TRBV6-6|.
CASSWEDMNTEAFF
TGTGCCAGCAGTTGGGAGGACATGAACACTGAAGCTTTCTTT
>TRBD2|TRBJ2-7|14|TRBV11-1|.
CASSLGTTPRKQYF
TGTGCCAGCAGCCTCGGGACTACCCCTAGGAAGCAGTACTTC
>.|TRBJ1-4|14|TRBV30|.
CACGRGGRNEKLFF
TGTGCCTGTGGCCGTGGGGGGAGAAATGAAAAACTGTTTTTT
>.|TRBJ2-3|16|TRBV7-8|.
CASSLIRARATDTQYF
TGTGCCAGCAGCTTAATCAGGGCCCGGGCCACAGATACGCAGTATTTT
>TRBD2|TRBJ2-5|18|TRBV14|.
CASSIEFLASGRRETQYF
TGTGCCAGCTCCATCGAGTTTTTAGCTAGCGGGAGACGGGAGACCCAGTACTTC
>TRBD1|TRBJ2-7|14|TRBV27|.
CASNKGQGSYEQYF
TGTGCCAGCAACAAAGGACAGGGGAGCTACGAGCAGTACTTC
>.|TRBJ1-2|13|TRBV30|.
CAWSVFSLYGYTF
TGTGCCTGGAGTGTATTCTCTCTCTATGGCTACACCTTC
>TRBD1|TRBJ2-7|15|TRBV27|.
CASSSTQGVPYEQYF
TGTGCCAGCAGTTCGACACAGGGGGTCCCCTACGAGCAGTACTTC
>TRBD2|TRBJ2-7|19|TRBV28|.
CASSLYLGGGREGLYEQYF
TGTGCCAGCAGCCTATACCTAGGCGGTGGGCGGGAGGGCCTCTACGAGCAGTACTTC
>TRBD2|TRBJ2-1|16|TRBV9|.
CASSPRMGLLDYEQFF
TGTGCCAGCAGCCCGCGGATGGGACTACTGGATTATGAGCAGTTCTTC
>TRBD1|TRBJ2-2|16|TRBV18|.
CASSYPGQTNTGELFF
TGTGCCAGCTCGTATCCGGGACAGACGAACACCGGGGAGCTGTTTTTT
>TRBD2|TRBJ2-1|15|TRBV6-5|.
CASSRGLEEHNEQFF
TGTGCCAGCAGTCGAGGACTAGAGGAGCACAATGAGCAGTTCTTC
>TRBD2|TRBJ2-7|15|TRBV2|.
CASRPRNSGSYEQYF
TGTGCCAGCAGGCCCCGGAATAGCGGGAGTTACGAGCAGTACTTC
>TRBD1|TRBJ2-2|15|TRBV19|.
CASRRQGLDTGELFF
TGTGCCAGTAGGAGACAGGGATTGGACACCGGGGAGCTGTTTTTT
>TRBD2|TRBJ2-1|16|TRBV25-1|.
CASSDRGAGGKDEQFF
TGTGCCAGCAGTGACCGAGGAGCGGGAGGGAAGGATGAGCAGTTCTTC
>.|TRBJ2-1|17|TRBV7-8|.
CASIVPSGQISYNEQFF
TGTGCCAGCATCGTTCCAAGCGGACAGATAAGCTACAATGAGCAGTTCTTC
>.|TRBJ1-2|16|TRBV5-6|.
CASSGGAGASNYGYTF
TGTGCCAGCAGCGGGGGGGCAGGGGCATCAAACTATGGCTACACCTTC
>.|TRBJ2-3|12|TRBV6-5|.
CASLAPPDTQYF
TGTGCCAGCCTAGCTCCTCCCGATACGCAGTATTTT
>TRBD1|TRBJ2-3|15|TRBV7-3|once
CASSPDRVAEDTQYF
TGTGCCAGCAGTCCTGACAGGGTTGCTGAGGATACGCAGTATTTT
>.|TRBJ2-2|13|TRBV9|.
CASTASGVGELFF
TGTGCCAGCACGGCTAGTGGAGTGGGGGAGCTGTTTTTT